The 7 T cell receptor beta chains below were found in one sample sequenced in a study of blood T cell repertoires in COVID-19. The protocol was immunoSEQ multiplex PCR, while the TCRdb copy is restricted to in-frame clones and leaves out a portion. Among about 160,000 clones listed, about 88% were seen once. Source material: PBMCs or T cells enriched from blood (not recorded which). Receptor source: a man aged 45-65 years who had recovered from COVID-19.

This sequence joins TRBV19 and TRBJ1-1, with unresolved D. The CDR3 is 15 residues long. Per the germline V gene, CDR1 is LNHDA and CDR2 is SQIVND (reference sequence). V lost 6 bases to trimming and J lost 2 bases, with 16 bases between them. CDR3 nucleotides: TGTGCCAGTAGGTTAGATGGAGCGCTCAACACTGAAGCTTTCTTT. It specifies CASRLDGALNTEAFF. The full variable domain, completed using reference TRBV19 and TRBJ1-1, is DGGITQSPKYLFRKEGQNVTLSCEQNLNHDAMYWYRQDPGQGLRLIYYSQIVNDFQKGDIAEGYSVSREKKESFPLTVTSAQKNPTAFYLCASRLDGALNTEAFFGQGTRLTVV.

The V and J genes are TRBV5-4 and TRBJ2-7; tentative D call: TRBD1 (6 bases). V lost 4 bases and J lost 0, with 11 bases in between. The CDR3 runs to 14 residues. From germline, CDR1 is SGHNT and CDR2 YYREEE (reference sequence). The CDR3 coding sequence is TGTGCCAGCAGCACTTGGACAGCCTCCTACGAGCAGTACTTC. Translating gives CASSTWTASYEQYF.

The gene calls are TRBV6-5 and TRBJ2-1, with 11 bases fitting TRBD2. Trimming at V came to 6 bases and at J to 4 bases, leaving 5 bases not matched to a gene. This CDR3 is 15 amino acids long. The germline V gene encodes CDR1 MNHEY and CDR2 SVGAGI. Here the CDR3 reads CASRRSSGGYNEQFF. The CDR3 region has the DNA TGTGCCAGCAGGCGCTCTAGCGGGGGGTACAATGAGCAGTTCTTC.

The chain links TRBV7-3 to TRBJ2-1, with a tentative D call TRBD2 (6 bases). The germline V gene encodes CDR1 SGHTA and CDR2 FQGTGA. V was cut by 2 bases and J by 9 bases, with 8 bases left in between. The CDR3 contains 12 residues. The CDR3 region has the DNA TGTGCCAGCAGCTTATCGCGGGGTGAGCAGTTCTTC. Amino acid sequence: CASSLSRGEQFF. Full variable domain (rest looked up from reference TRBV7-3 and TRBJ2-1): GAGVSQTPSNKVTEKGKYVELRCDPISGHTALYWYRQSLGQGPEFLIYFQGTGAADDSGLPNDRFFAVRPEGSVSTLKIQRTERGDSAVYLCASSLSRGEQFFGPGTRLTVL.

The chain uses TRBV19 and TRBJ2-3, with 8 positions matching TRBD1. CDR3 length: 15 amino acids. The germline CDR1 and CDR2 sequences are LNHDA and SQIVND (reference sequence). The J segment lost 2 bases and the V segment lost 4 bases, leaving 5 bases of the junction unmatched. CDR3 coding DNA: TGTGCCAGTAGTACACGGACAGGGTACACAGATACGCAGTATTTT. This gives the protein CASSTRTGYTDTQYF.

This clone came up once. V gene TRBV7-8 combines with J gene TRBJ2-2; 9 bases map to TRBD1. The junction had 6 bases not matched to a gene; V was cut back by 5 bases and J by 2 bases. There are 16 residues in the CDR3. The germline gives CDR1 SGHVS, CDR2 FQNEAQ. The CDR3 bases are TGTGCCAGCAGCACCTGGACAGGGGATAACACCGGGGAGCTGTTTTTT. As protein: CASSTWTGDNTGELFF.

This chain joins TRBV5-4 and TRBJ2-2; 8 bases match TRBD1. The CDR3 has 16 amino acids. The junction had 7 bases not matched to a gene; V was cut back by 4 bases and J by 2 bases. Germline values: CDR1 SGHNT, CDR2 YYREEE (reference sequence). The CDR3 loop reads CASSIRQGTNTGELFF. As DNA, the CDR3 is TGTGCCAGCAGCATAAGACAGGGGACAAACACCGGGGAGCTGTTTTTT. Based on the CDR3 plus reference TRBV5-4 and TRBJ2-2, the full variable domain is ETGVTQSPTHLIKTRGQQVTLRCSSQSGHNTVSWYQQALGQGPQFIFQYYREEENGRGNFPPRFSGLQFPNYSSELNVNALELDDSALYLCASSIRQGTNTGELFFGEGSRLTVL.